This TCR beta chain was sequenced during a study of T cells in Graves' hyperthyroidism and ophthalmopathy. Many counts were recorded for this clonotype. Investigators excluded patients with uncontrolled infection, other autoimmune disease, pregnancy or lactation. Amplified TCR beta CDR3 regions came from RNA transcripts. A set of HTBI primers served as the primers for a first-round RT-PCR of the TCR CDR3. A single record per CDR3 protein comes from TCRdb applying MiXCR to the multiplex PCR reads. The profile shows 200,000 to 250,000 distinct CDR3 sequences, 18% of them singletons. The CDR3 has 15 residues. Unmatched junction bases numbered 6, after V lost 5 bases and J lost 6 bases. The V gene's germline CDR1 is SGHTA and CDR2 FQGNSA.

Specimen: blood. The chain employs TRBV7-2 and TRBJ2-1; 11 positions agree with TRBD2. The origin of this receptor is a man in his forties with Graves' hyperthyroidism. CDR3: CASSQLAGALNEQFF. CDR3 sequence (DNA): TGTGCCAGCAGCCAACTAGCGGGGGCGCTCAATGAGCAGTTCTTC.